This T cell receptor (beta chain) was profiled in a study of cytomegalovirus exposure and HLA in healthy donors. PCR employed 60 Vbeta and 13 Jbeta primers. Produced via immunoSEQ multiplex PCR; TCRdb's table is partial and in-frame only. The table shows fewer than 150,000 clones, with around 83% occurring only once. Study-wide points: Sequencing depth across donors, presence/absence analyses assumed, was roughly uniform. There were around 160 TCR beta chains listed as cytomegalovirus-associated.

Turning to this clone: Its antigen is not known.

This CDR3 region has 14 residues. Germline V gene lookup returns CDR1 MNHEY and CDR2 SMNVEV (reference sequence). The ends were cut back, 6 bases at V and 10 bases at J, with 16 bases in the middle. This sequence joins TRBV27 and TRBJ1-6; D may be TRBD1 (6 bases). Input material: PBMCs. This TCR derives from a man aged 40-50 years in good health and CMV-seropositive. The CDR3 nucleotides read TGTGCCAGCAGCTGGGGGGGGCAGGGGTCACCCCTCCACTTT. Protein sequence: CASSWGGQGSPLHF.